This note documents a single TCR beta chain sequence. Measured with immunoSEQ multiplex PCR; TCRdb has only the in-frame clones, and not every one. The table records roughly 93,000 clones, around 90% of them present only once. The sample originates from a study of T cell changes during pregnancy in multiple sclerosis. The CDR3 loop spans 17 amino acids. V trimming: 4 bases; J trimming: 10 bases; junction bases outside the gene matches: 22. Germline CDR1 and CDR2: SQVTM and ANQGSEA. This receptor was identified in a female donor with multiple sclerosis, enrolled in a pregnancy study. Sequenced material: peripheral blood, taken before pregnancy. The chain employs TRBV29-1 and TRBJ2-3; TRBD1 aligns across 8 bases. The CDR3 DNA reads as TGCAGCGTTGGGGGCCCACTAAACACCCCGGACAGGGAATCGCAGTATTTT. Amino acid sequence: CSVGGPLNTPDRESQYF.